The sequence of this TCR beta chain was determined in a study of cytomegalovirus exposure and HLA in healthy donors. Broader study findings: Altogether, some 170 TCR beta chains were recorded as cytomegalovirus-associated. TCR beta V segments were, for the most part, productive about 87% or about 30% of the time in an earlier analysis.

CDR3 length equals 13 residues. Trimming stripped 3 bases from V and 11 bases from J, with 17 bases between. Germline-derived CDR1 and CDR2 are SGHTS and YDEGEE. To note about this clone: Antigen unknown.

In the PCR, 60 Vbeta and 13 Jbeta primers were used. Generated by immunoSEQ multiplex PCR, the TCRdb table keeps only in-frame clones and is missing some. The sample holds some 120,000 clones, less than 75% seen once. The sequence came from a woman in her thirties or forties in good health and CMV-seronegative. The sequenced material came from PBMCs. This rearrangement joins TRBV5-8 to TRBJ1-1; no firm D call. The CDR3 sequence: CASSSEYVGRAFF. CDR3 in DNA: TGTGCCAGCAGCTCGGAATATGTGGGGAGGGCTTTCTTT.